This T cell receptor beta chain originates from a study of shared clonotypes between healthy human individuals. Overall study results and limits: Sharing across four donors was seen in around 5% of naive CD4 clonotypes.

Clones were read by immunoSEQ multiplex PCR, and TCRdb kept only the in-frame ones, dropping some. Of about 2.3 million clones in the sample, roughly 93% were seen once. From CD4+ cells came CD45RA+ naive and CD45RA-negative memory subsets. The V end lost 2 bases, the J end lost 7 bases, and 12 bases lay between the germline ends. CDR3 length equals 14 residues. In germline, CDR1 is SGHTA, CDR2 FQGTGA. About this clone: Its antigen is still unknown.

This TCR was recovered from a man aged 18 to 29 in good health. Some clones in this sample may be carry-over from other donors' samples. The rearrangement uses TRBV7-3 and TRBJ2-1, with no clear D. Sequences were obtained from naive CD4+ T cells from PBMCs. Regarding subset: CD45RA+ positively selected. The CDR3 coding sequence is TGTGCCAGCAGCTTACCGGACCCCTCAAATGAGCAGTTCTTC. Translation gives CASSLPDPSNEQFF.